These 32 T cell receptor beta chains originate from one sample sequenced in a study of shared clonotypes between healthy human individuals. Generated by immunoSEQ multiplex PCR, the TCRdb table keeps only in-frame clones and is missing some. The sample has 950,000 to 1,200,000 clones, 70% to 85% seen once; the top ten hold approximately 0.95%. Source material: memory CD4+ T cells from PBMCs. Subset in this sample: CD45RA-negative fraction. The receptors originated from a man aged 18 to 30 in good health. Some clones in this sample may be carry-over from other donors' samples.

On this clone itself: This could be a read error, since a much larger clone is one nucleotide away. The rearrangement uses TRBV13 and TRBJ2-3; tentative D call: TRBD2 (6 bases). The CDR3 is made up of 14 amino acids. With 3 bases removed from V and 1 base from J, the gap between germline ends came to 8 bases. From germline, CDR1 is PRHDT and CDR2 FYEKMQ (reference sequence). Written as DNA, the CDR3 is TGTGCCAGCAGCTTTCCTAGCGGCACAGATACGCAGTATTTT. This codes for CASSFPSGTDTQYF.

The chain joins TRBV29-1 to TRBJ2-5, with TRBD1 matching 11 bases. There are 15 residues in the CDR3. Germline trimming cut 7 bases from V and 4 bases from J; bases unmatched to any gene: 11. Germline CDR1 and CDR2: SQVTM and ANQGSEA. The CDR3 bases are TGCAGCGCCTTTGGCCCGGACAGGGGGCGAGAGACCCAGTACTTC. The encoded protein is CSAFGPDRGRETQYF.

The CDR3 DNA reads as TGTGCCAGCAGTTTAGGAACGAGGTGGGACCTCAACACCGGGGAGCTGTTTTTT. Its protein product is CASSLGTRWDLNTGELFF. The chain links TRBV28 to TRBJ2-2; D is tentatively TRBD1 or TRBD2 (5 bases each). CDR1 is MDHEN, CDR2 SYDVKM, per germline. The CDR3 extends over 18 amino acids. Trimming left V 2 bases short and J 2 bases short, with 18 bases between.

The V and J genes are TRBV2 and TRBJ1-4; no clear D. The ends were cut back, 6 bases at V and 4 bases at J, with 6 bases in the middle. CDR1 is SNHLY and CDR2 is FYNNEI in the germline V gene. This CDR3 comprises 12 residues. The CDR3 sequence is CASRLINEKLFF. The CDR3 bases are TGTGCCAGCAGGTTAATTAATGAAAAACTGTTTTTT.

The V gene is TRBV7-9, the J gene TRBJ1-3; D not resolved. Germline-derived CDR1 and CDR2 are SEHNR and FQNEAQ (reference sequence). With 5 bases removed from V and 3 bases from J, the gap between germline ends came to 14 bases. The CDR3 runs 15 residues. The CDR3 coding sequence is TGTGCCAGCAGCCTCACGACGGAGGGTGGAAACACCATATATTTT. Its protein product is CASSLTTEGGNTIYF.

This clone came up once. V gene TRBV5-1 combines with J gene TRBJ2-5; 7 positions match TRBD2. The CDR3 runs 14 residues. The germline gives CDR1 SGHRS, CDR2 YFSETQ. The trim removed 4 bases at V and 4 bases at J, leaving 7 bases unmatched. The CDR3 coding sequence is TGCGCCAGCAGCGACCCAGGCGGGGGAGAGACCCAGTACTTC. This codes for CASSDPGGGETQYF.

This rearrangement joins TRBV6-5 to TRBJ2-3; 12 nucleotides line up with TRBD2. The CDR3 loop spans 15 amino acids. From germline, CDR1 is MNHEY and CDR2 SVGAGI. The junction had 2 bases not matched to a gene; V was cut back by 5 bases and J by 2 bases. The CDR3 coding sequence is TGTGCCAGCAGTAGGACTAGCGGGACCACAGATACGCAGTATTTT. Protein: CASSRTSGTTDTQYF.

The rearrangement links TRBV27 to TRBJ1-5, with 8 nucleotides matching TRBD1. The CDR3 contains 15 residues. Unmatched junction bases numbered 7, after V lost 3 bases and J lost 6 bases. CDR1 is MNHEY and CDR2 is SMNVEV in the germline V gene (reference sequence). The CDR3 is CASSFSQGAGQPQHF. The CDR3 region has the DNA TGTGCCAGCAGTTTTTCCCAGGGGGCCGGTCAGCCCCAGCATTTT.

The rearrangement uses TRBV5-1 and TRBJ2-7; TRBD1 aligns across 8 bases. Unmatched junction bases numbered 6, after V lost 4 bases and J lost 3 bases. This CDR3 is built from 14 residues. The germline CDR1 and CDR2 sequences are SGHRS and YFSETQ. The CDR3 DNA follows: TGCGCCAGCAGCCCGGGACAGGCGAACTACGAGCAGTACTTC. As protein: CASSPGQANYEQYF.

Here the CDR3 reads CASSLGGQLYNEQFF. DNA of the CDR3: TGCGCCAGCAGCTTGGGGGGACAGCTTTACAATGAGCAGTTCTTC. V gene TRBV5-1 combines with J gene TRBJ2-1, with 7 positions matching TRBD1. The germline gives CDR1 SGHRS, CDR2 YFSETQ. V gave up 0 bases and J gave up 4 bases; unmatched junction bases: 4. The CDR3 has 15 amino acids.

On this clone: The same CDR3 can be traced to other DNA sequences in this sample. The V call is TRBV9, the J call TRBJ1-1; D remains ambiguous. CDR1 SGDLS and CDR2 YYNGEE come from the germline V gene. The V end lost 0 bases, the J end lost 2 bases, and 5 bases lay between the germline ends. This CDR3 spans 13 amino acids. The CDR3 nucleotides read TGTGCCAGCAGCGTAGTAAGCAACACTGAAGCTTTCTTT. It is translated as CASSVVSNTEAFF.

This clone has more than one count but fewer than ten. The rearrangement uses TRBV18 and TRBJ2-7; unclear D gene. The germline gives CDR1 KGHSH, CDR2 LQKENI. The CDR3 length is 14 residues. V was cut by 0 bases and J by 1 base, with 7 bases left in between. The CDR3 DNA reads as TGTGCCAGCTCACCACCGACGCGATCCTACGAGCAGTACTTC. Translated: CASSPPTRSYEQYF.

The V gene is TRBV18, the J gene TRBJ2-4, with a weak D call TRBD1 (6 bases). V lost 5 bases, J lost 0 bases, and 8 bases lay in between. The CDR3 contains 14 residues. Germline CDR1 is KGHSH and CDR2 is LQKENI. CDR3 in amino acids: CASSEGVAKNIQYF. In DNA, the CDR3 is TGTGCCAGCTCAGAGGGGGTAGCCAAAAACATTCAGTACTTC.

CDR3 nucleotides: TGTGCCAGCTGTCCCTACAATGAGCAGTTCTTC. It codes for CASCPYNEQFF. V usage is TRBV2 and J usage is TRBJ2-1, with D unclear. The CDR3 has 11 amino acids. Germline CDR1 and CDR2: SNHLY and FYNNEI. Trimming pared 8 bases from V and 2 bases from J, leaving 4 bases between.

As to this clone: The same CDR3 is also encoded by other DNA sequences in this sample. V usage is TRBV18 and J usage is TRBJ1-1; D unclear. The ends were cut back, 1 base at V and 0 bases at J, with 9 bases in the middle. There are 15 residues in the CDR3. In germline, CDR1 is KGHSH, CDR2 LQKENI. The CDR3 coding sequence is TGTGCCAGCTCACCACTAGAAGGGTTGAACACTGAAGCTTTCTTT. As protein: CASSPLEGLNTEAFF.

This chain connects TRBV5-4 to TRBJ2-3; tentative D call: TRBD2 (6 bases). The germline V and J ends were trimmed by 1 base and 1 base, with 10 bases remaining between them. Germline values: CDR1 SGHNT, CDR2 YYREEE (reference sequence). This CDR3 comprises 15 residues. CDR3 nucleotide sequence: TGTGCCAGCAGCTTGCTGGGGGGAGGCACAGATACGCAGTATTTT. This encodes CASSLLGGGTDTQYF. Combining the CDR3 with reference TRBV5-4 and TRBJ2-3 gives the whole variable domain ETGVTQSPTHLIKTRGQQVTLRCSSQSGHNTVSWYQQALGQGPQFIFQYYREEENGRGNFPPRFSGLQFPNYSSELNVNALELDDSALYLCASSLLGGGTDTQYFGPGTRLTVL.

A remark on this clone: The sample holds other DNA sequences that translate to the same CDR3. V gene TRBV7-2 combines with J gene TRBJ2-7; D tentatively fits TRBD1 or TRBD2 (6 bases each). Germline lookup yields CDR1 SGHTA and CDR2 FQGNSA. Trimming pared 0 bases from V and 4 bases from J, leaving 13 bases between. The CDR3 is 15 residues long. DNA for the CDR3: TGTGCCAGCAGCTTAGCACTAGCAGGGGCGTACGAGCAGTACTTC. Protein sequence: CASSLALAGAYEQYF. Complete variable domain (other parts from reference TRBV7-2 and TRBJ2-7): GAGVSQSPSNKVTEKGKDVELRCDPISGHTALYWYRQSLGQGLEFLIYFQGNSAPDKSGLPSDRFSAERTGGSVSTLTIQRTQQEDSAVYLCASSLALAGAYEQYFGPGTRLTVT.

The V and J genes are TRBV5-5 and TRBJ1-1, with 7 bases that match TRBD1. The germline gives CDR1 SGHKS, CDR2 YYEKEE (reference sequence). The CDR3 spans 15 residues. The V gene end was trimmed by 4 bases and the J gene end by 4 bases; junction bases not matched to a gene: 10. This CDR3 is CASSPYNRGGTEAFF. CDR3 in DNA: TGTGCCAGCAGCCCTTATAACAGGGGAGGCACTGAAGCTTTCTTT.

This chain uses TRBV10-3 with TRBJ1-1; no clear D. The CDR3 totals 14 residues. With 6 bases removed from V and 3 bases from J, the gap between germline ends came to 14 bases. In germline, CDR1 is ENHRY, CDR2 SYGVKD. CDR3 amino acids: CAIRAYNLDTEAFF. The CDR3 DNA reads TGTGCCATCAGGGCGTATAATTTGGACACTGAAGCTTTCTTT.

The V gene is TRBV20-1, the J gene TRBJ1-1; D uncertain. V gave up 2 bases and J gave up 8 bases, with 6 bases separating them. From germline, CDR1 is DFQATT and CDR2 SNEGSKA (reference sequence). This CDR3 spans 10 amino acids. CDR3 coding DNA: TGCAGTGCTAGATCGGTAGAAGCTTTCTTT. Its translation is CSARSVEAFF.

V is TRBV6-1 and J is TRBJ2-1; TRBD2 agrees at 8 bases. V shed 8 bases and J 9 bases; nucleotides not matched to a gene: 12. The CDR3 runs to 14 residues. Looked up from germline, CDR1 is MNHNS and CDR2 is SASEGT. CDR3 sequence: CASSLTSEYGEQFF. The CDR3 DNA follows: TGTGCCAGCTCCTTGACTAGCGAGTATGGTGAGCAGTTCTTC.

The chain employs TRBV28 and TRBJ2-7; 10 positions agree with TRBD2. Germline V CDR1 and CDR2: MDHEN, SYDVKM. The ends lost 2 bases at V and 4 bases at J; junction bases unmatched: 8. The CDR3 extends over 16 amino acids. CDR3 DNA sequence: TGTGCCAGCAGTTTAAGGGGTAGCGGGAGGAGGTACGAGCAGTACTTC. Its protein is CASSLRGSGRRYEQYF.

This rearrangement joins TRBV28 to TRBJ2-5; D may match TRBD1 or TRBD2 (5 bases each). V dropped 2 bases and J dropped 4 bases, with 14 bases sitting between them. The length of the CDR3 is 15 residues. Germline V gene lookup returns CDR1 MDHEN and CDR2 SYDVKM. CDR3 protein: CASSLGGSQGETQYF. The CDR3 DNA follows: TGTGCCAGCAGTTTAGGTGGGAGTCAGGGAGAGACCCAGTACTTC.

A few counts support this clone. The same CDR3 can be traced to other DNA sequences in this sample. This rearrangement joins TRBV29-1 to TRBJ2-3; 7 bases agree with TRBD1. CDR3 length: 12 residues. J lost 3 bases, V lost 5 bases, and 2 bases had no gene match. The germline CDR1 and CDR2 sequences are SQVTM and ANQGSEA. The CDR3 loop reads CSVTTGTDTQYF. CDR3 DNA sequence: TGCAGCGTTACGACAGGGACAGATACGCAGTATTTT.

On this clone itself: A much larger clonotype is one base distant, so this may be a read error. V usage is TRBV7-9 and J usage is TRBJ2-2; tentative D call: TRBD2 (5 bases). Germline V gives CDR1 SEHNR, CDR2 FQNEAQ (reference sequence). The CDR3 is made up of 12 amino acids. Trimming stripped 5 bases from V and 6 bases from J, with 7 bases between. DNA for the CDR3: TGTGCCAGCAGCCCCGGGGCCGGGGAGCTGTTTTTT. Residues: CASSPGAGELFF.

This chain uses TRBV6-4 with TRBJ2-2; tentative D call: TRBD1 (5 bases). The CDR3 sequence is 15 residues long. V shed 7 bases and J shed 4 bases, with 16 bases lying between them. Germline V gives CDR1 MRHNA, CDR2 SNTAGT. The CDR3 reads CASKTQGSSTGELFF. CDR3 nucleotide sequence: TGTGCCAGCAAAACCCAGGGTAGTAGCACCGGGGAGCTGTTTTTT.

To note about this clone: The sample holds other DNA sequences that translate to the same CDR3. The rearrangement joins TRBV9 to TRBJ2-6; unclear D gene. Germline lookup yields CDR1 SGDLS and CDR2 YYNGEE. This CDR3 spans 15 amino acids. V lost 4 bases and J lost 0, with 8 bases in between. This CDR3 is CASSPTRSGANVLTF. In nucleotides, the CDR3 is TGTGCCAGCAGCCCCACACGCTCTGGGGCCAACGTCCTGACTTTC.

Notes on this clone: The sample carries other DNA sequences with the same CDR3. The chain is built from TRBV27 and TRBJ1-5, with D possibly being TRBD1 (6 bases). The CDR3 runs to 14 residues. Germline values: CDR1 MNHEY, CDR2 SMNVEV (reference sequence). The CDR3 DNA reads as TGTGCGAGCTCCCCACAGGGAGGAGGTCAGCCCCAGCATTTT. It is translated as CASSPQGGGQPQHF.

The V call is TRBV2, the J call TRBJ1-1, with D maybe TRBD1 (6 bases). CDR1 SNHLY and CDR2 FYNNEI come from the germline V gene. V lost 8 bases, J lost 4 bases, and 17 bases lay in between. The CDR3 length is 14 residues. The CDR3 protein is CASGVQGGGTEAFF. In nucleotides, the CDR3 is TGTGCCAGCGGGGTACAGGGAGGGGGCACTGAAGCTTTCTTT. The full variable domain, completed using reference TRBV2 and TRBJ1-1, is EPEVTQTPSHQVTQMGQEVILRCVPISNHLYFYWYRQILGQKVEFLVSFYNNEISEKSEIFDDQFSVERPDGSNFTLKIRSTKLEDSAMYFCASGVQGGGTEAFFGQGTRLTVV.

This chain connects TRBV23-1 to TRBJ1-2, with D possibly TRBD1 on 5 matching bases. TRBV23-1 is an ORF, with its function uncertain. The CDR3 spans 14 residues. Deletions cut 1 base from V and 6 bases from J, with 12 bases between. The CDR3: CASSQWEGRNGYTF. Here the CDR3 DNA reads TGCGCCAGCAGTCAATGGGAGGGGAGGAATGGCTACACCTTC.

The chain combines TRBV7-2 with TRBJ1-3; 7 bases agree with TRBD1. The CDR3 sequence is 15 residues long. Per germline, CDR1 SGHTA and CDR2 FQGNSA. Losses at the gene ends were 7 bases for V and 3 bases for J; bases not matched to a gene: 9. The CDR3 coding sequence is TGTGCCAGCAACGTAGGGGGCTGGGTTGGAAACACCATATATTTT. It specifies CASNVGGWVGNTIYF. The whole variable domain, remainder taken from reference TRBV7-2 and TRBJ1-3, is GAGVSQSPSNKVTEKGKDVELRCDPISGHTALYWYRQSLGQGLEFLIYFQGNSAPDKSGLPSDRFSAERTGGSVSTLTIQRTQQEDSAVYLCASNVGGWVGNTIYFGEGSWLTVV.

The gene calls are TRBV7-3 and TRBJ2-5; D unclear. Germline V lookup: CDR1 SGHTA, CDR2 FQGTGA. The V end was cut by 1 base, the J end by 2 bases, with 5 bases between. The CDR3 extends over 13 amino acids. CDR3 in DNA: TGTGCCAGCAGCTTAAGACGGCAAGAGACCCAGTACTTC. Translated: CASSLRRQETQYF.